This T cell receptor beta chain was identified during a study of T cell changes during pregnancy in multiple sclerosis. The assay was immunoSEQ multiplex PCR, and TCRdb's table has in-frame clones only and misses some. The data contain some 120,000 clones, 80% to 95% of them seen just once; the ten biggest clones take up roughly 1.4%. The V segment lost 2 bases and the J segment 7 bases; nucleotides outside the gene matches: 12. The CDR3 is 17 amino acids. From germline, CDR1 is SGHTS and CDR2 YDEGEE. The V call is TRBV5-8, the J call TRBJ2-7; 13 bases match TRBD2. The sample was peripheral blood, taken in the third trimester of pregnancy. The receptor comes from a female donor with multiple sclerosis, enrolled in a pregnancy study. The CDR3 here is CASSFTIGLAGAEEQYF. The CDR3 bases are TGTGCCAGCAGCTTCACGATTGGACTAGCGGGAGCTGAAGAGCAGTACTTC. Looking up the rest from reference TRBV5-8 and TRBJ2-7 gives the full variable domain: EAGVTQSPTHLIKTRGQQATLRCSPISGHTSVYWYQQALGLGLQFLLWYDEGEERNRGNFPPRFSGRQFPNYSSELNVNALELEDSALYLCASSFTIGLAGAEEQYFGPGTRLTVT.